This T cell receptor beta chain emerged from a study of T cell responses to AZD1222 COVID-19 vaccine. Study-level background: Pooled in the analysis were second doses at about 4 or about 12 weeks.

In germline, CDR1 is LNHDA, CDR2 SQIVND (reference sequence). The CDR3 sequence is 13 residues long. Deletions cut 5 bases from V and 11 bases from J, with 16 bases between. TCRdb keeps only in-frame clones here, not all; method: immunoSEQ multiplex PCR. The sample has roughly 120,000 clones; more than 75% are singletons. The sequencing here drew on peripheral blood, taken on day 0 of AZD1222 vaccination. The sequence came from an adult in good health. The chain links TRBV19 to TRBJ1-5; the D is unclear. As DNA, the CDR3 is TGTGCCAGTAGTCGACGGACGAGCTTAGCCCAGCATTTT. This gives the protein CASSRRTSLAQHF.